Given below is one T cell receptor (beta chain) in context. What this receptor recognizes is not known. No much larger clonotype is one base removed from it; base qualities were not supplied. The library came from the immunoSEQ multiplex PCR assay. A mixture of 60 forward primers for TCR Vbeta segments and 13 reverse primers for TCR Jbeta segments was used in the multiplex PCR. Amplification of the CDR3 region of rearranged TCR beta genes was performed with a multiplex PCR assay on genomic DNA. Amplified TCR beta libraries were sequenced as 87-base-pair reads on the Illumina HiSeq System. The paper's processing steps were these. A later analysis tallied around 80 million unique TCR beta chains across the approximately 670 repertoires, and around 12 million of those chains were shared by two or more donors. Raw reads were error-corrected and collapsed into unique sequences with a nearest-neighbor algorithm that merged closely related sequences to remove PCR and sequencing errors. CDR3 sequences were aligned to IMGT reference sequences to assign V, D and J gene segments. For a sequence to be retained, a match of at least six nucleotides was required to both a V gene segment and a J gene segment. A rearrangement counted as productive if the CDR3 had no stop codons and remained in frame with V and J, and every other rearrangement counted as non-productive. CDR3 was defined according to IMGT convention as the region running from the second conserved V-encoded cysteine to the conserved J-encoded phenylalanine. The earlier analysis of some 580 of the donors excluded any sequence lacking an unambiguous match to a single V gene segment. In an earlier analysis of 450 to 700 of the donors, V segments were called functional above 56.7% productive rearrangements and were called segregating when the between-donor standard deviation exceeded 5%. A statistical classification framework was built to diagnose cytomegalovirus status from the catalog of TCR beta chain sequences. In a later analysis, V and J genes were assigned by comparing TCR nucleotide sequences against IMGT/GENE-DB human TR gene sequences. The TCRdist pipeline was used in a later analysis to assign CDR3 sequences and most-parsimonious VDJ recombination scenarios. In a later analysis, each TCR beta chain was defined by its CDR3 amino acid sequence together with its V-gene family, and reads without a unique V-gene family were excluded. In a later analysis, approximately 590 highly shared, low-generation-probability nucleotide sequences were removed to address suspected cross-contamination and a sequencing artifact. In a later analysis, a clonal expansion index was calculated for each public chain from normalized within-repertoire ranks of inferred template counts. In a later analysis, generation probabilities were computed using a VDJ recombination model fitted to out-of-frame rearrangements, and the results were checked against IGoR. Hypergeometric tests were used in a later analysis to score TCR-TCR, TCR-HLA and TCR-CMV co-occurrence, with a repertoire-size bias correction applied to the TCR pairs. A later analysis estimated false discovery rates by permuting HLA or CMV assignments 20 times. In a later analysis, co-occurring TCRs were grouped using DBSCAN, with TCRdist sequence similarity added in when clustering inside HLA-allele-positive subsets. Repertoires with fewer than 30,000 or more than 120,000 public chains, plus five repertoires with anomalous nucleotide sharing, were excluded from co-occurrence clustering. TCRdb retrieved this table from immuneACCESS and kept in-frame rearrangements only. Not all clones are present; in checked studies, unresolved V genes account for under half, and no reason is known for the remainder. V and J calls and clone size come straight from that table; D and trimming were deduced from the DNA. This sample holds around 78,000 clones; around 70% were observed only once. Clones ranked in the top ten supply around 10% of the sample.

The sample originates from a study of cytomegalovirus exposure and HLA in healthy donors (dated by TCRdb to about 2017). A note on the overall study: An earlier analysis of approximately 640 of the donors reported 250 to 300 Gb of sequence data and some 120 million unique TCR beta sequences from roughly 180 million T cells. An early release covering about 600 HLA-typed donors comprised about 300 gigabases of sequencing data and approximately 80 million unique TCR sequences. The genetic ancestry cluster associated with self-reported Caucasian donors included 65% to 90% of the 300 to 400 genotyped donors. The study aimed to test whether signatures of past pathogen exposure could be identified by cataloging public T cell receptors. The study used immunosequencing to profile the T cell repertoires of hundreds of subjects and linked those repertoires to cytomegalovirus serostatus. Besides the first cohort of roughly 700 subjects, a separate validation cohort made up of 95 to 150 different subjects was used. The study combined high-throughput TCR immunosequencing, statistical association of individual TCRs with disease status, and machine learning to predict cytomegalovirus infection status. To study patterns of TCR occurrence, a later analysis re-analyzed previously published TCR beta repertoires from 500 to 850 donors and added high-resolution HLA genotyping. Rather than drawing on any new phenotypic data, the later analysis identified candidate immune exposures from TCR beta sequences and the way those sequences occurred across donors. To decide whether each TCR beta V gene segment behaved as functional or pseudogenic, an earlier analysis of 587 of the donors relied on high-throughput TCR beta sequencing. Alongside the repertoire data, information on donor age, sex, ethnicity and CMV serostatus was compiled. Genome-wide SNP genotypes for about three fifths of the roughly 700 donors were used in a later genetic analysis, which treated that subset as a discovery cohort. All discovery cohort repertoires had been generated on a single sequencing platform. Class I and class II HLA loci were covered by the typing at four-digit resolution. The number of typed donors differed by locus: 629-630 for A, B, C, DRB1 and DQB1; approximately 520 for DQA1; around 610 for DPA1; and 400 to 480 for DPB1. Several DR-DQ haplotypes were treated as single units for association and clustering because of strong linkage in the cohort. Among some 410 genotyped donors of the cohort, an average of around 240,000 unique TCR beta nucleotide sequences was sequenced per donor, of which about 18% were non-productive. The research as a whole found: Assigning TCR associations to individual alleles was difficult when HLA alleles, especially DR and DQ, strongly co-occurred. A further reported finding was that TCR beta sequences accurately predicted the HLA-A and HLA-B alleles for most subjects in the first cohort. CMV serostatus was the only immune exposure information available for the cohort. According to a later analysis, TCR association rates differed among HLA loci, with DRB1 alleles showing the most associated TCRs and HLA-C alleles showing the fewest. The study gave a list of 150 to 200 TCR beta chains associated with cytomegalovirus. Several of the top co-occurrence clusters appeared to be linked to parvovirus B19, influenza, CMV and Epstein-Barr virus, according to a later analysis. Cytomegalovirus status was reported to be diagnosed by the classifier with high specificity and sensitivity in both the original and validation cohorts. Three of the identified cytomegalovirus-associated TCR beta chains were confirmed in vitro to be specific for cytomegalovirus antigens. In a later genetic analysis, fewer N-insertions in productive TCRs were reported among donors in an Asian-associated ancestry cluster than the roughly 670-donor mean. According to the authors, the approach could potentially be generalized to other disease states and immunological phenotypes. This cohort had only TCR beta chains sequenced, and the lack of alpha or paired-chain data limited which features could be detected. Because counts were too low, about 15 rarely observed V segments, including chromosome 9 orphons, were left out of the earlier analysis of 587 of the donors. Linkage disequilibrium might explain the correlated functional status among segregating V segments, but an unknown experimental factor could not be excluded. Some IMGT-functional V segments, including TRBV6-2 and TRBV6-3, could not be distinguished by the 87-base-pair reads and were therefore excluded. In an earlier analysis of over 550 of the donors, most TCR beta V segments were observed in productive rearrangements about 87% or about 30% of the time, broadly matching IMGT annotations. Sequencing depth was assumed to be roughly uniform across donors in the presence/absence analyses, though that assumption may not hold. In a later analysis, HLA-associated TCR beta chains showed more clonal expansion and lower generation probabilities than non-associated chains that were equally common. While some public TCRs were present in many individuals, most TCR sequences turned up only very rarely across donors. A group of highly shared sequence variants was considered likely to be a technical artifact of the sequencing pipeline. HLA typing was unavailable for some donors at each locus, so association tests used only the typed subset. A later analysis found that most CMV-associated TCR beta chains appeared HLA-restricted, with HLA associations seemingly driven largely by CMV exposure. An association between a missense DCLRE1C variant and V-gene and J-gene trimming of TCR beta chains was found in a later genetic analysis and replicated in an independent cohort. A later analysis associated 16,951 TCR beta sequences with specific HLA alleles at a false discovery rate of 0.05.

The cohort comprised fewer than 750 healthy bone marrow donors. All cohort members were sampled while nominally healthy, although unrecorded immune exposures were likely present. The donor was CMV seropositive and belonged to the group of 250 to 300 seropositive cohort members. Each donor provided a peripheral blood sample, and peripheral blood mononuclear cells were used for TCR beta sequencing. The Qiagen DNeasy Blood Extraction Kit was used to extract genomic DNA from the blood cell samples. Sequences GTSNPN (CDR1) and SVGIG (CDR2) are obtained from the germline V gene (reference sequence). V is shortened by 4 bases, J by 3 bases, and the region joining them spans 15 bases. From the cysteine through the phenylalanine, the CDR3 covers 15 amino acids. The entry retains the CDR3 DNA only, 45 bases that are in frame from base 1.

Recombination connected TRBV30 to TRBJ1-4; tentative D gene TRBD1, with 6 bases matching. Specimen: PBMCs. This TCR derives from a woman aged 40 to 49 in good health and CMV-seropositive. The DNA sequence follows: TGTGCCTGGAATCCGGGGGGCAGCCCTAATGAAAAACTGTTTTTT. This codes for CAWNPGGSPNEKLFF. The CDR3, completed at both ends by the reference TRBV30 and TRBJ1-4 genes, gives the full variable domain SQTIHQWPATLVQPVGSPLSLECTVEGTSNPNLYWYRQAAGRGLQLLFYSVGIGQISSEVPQNLSASRPQDRQFILSSKKLLLSDSGFYLCAWNPGGSPNEKLFFGSGTQLSVL.